The 14 T cell receptor beta chains listed next were all sequenced from one sample in a study of blood T cell repertoires in COVID-19. Data came from immunoSEQ multiplex PCR; TCRdb stores just in-frame clones and leaves some out. The repertoire has 130,000 to 150,000 clones, more than 75% of them found once; the top ten carry about 5%. The sample comprised peripheral blood. All receptors derive from a human donor in a cohort sampled during active COVID-19.

The chain recombines TRBV15 with TRBJ1-5, with D unresolved. The length of the CDR3 is 18 residues. Deletions cut 3 bases from V and 0 bases from J, with 18 bases between. The germline V gene has CDR1 LNHNV and CDR2 YYDKDF (reference sequence). CDR3 region: CATSSPRGGRNSNQPQHF. CDR3 nucleotide sequence: TGTGCCACCAGCAGCCCACGTGGAGGGCGGAATAGCAATCAGCCCCAGCATTTT. Supplemented by reference TRBV15 and TRBJ1-5, the full variable domain reads DAMVIQNPRYQVTQFGKPVTLSCSQTLNHNVMYWYQQKSSQAPKLLFHYYDKDFNNEADTPDNFQSRRPNTSFCFLDIRSPGLGDTAMYLCATSSPRGGRNSNQPQHFGDGTRLSIL.

The J gene is TRBJ2-5, the V gene TRBV7-2; D not resolved. Trimming took off 2 bases at V and 5 bases at J, with 12 bases between the two ends. The CDR3 is 14 amino acids. Per germline, CDR1 SGHTA and CDR2 FQGNSA. The CDR3 spells CASSLRSGQETQYF. The CDR3 DNA follows: TGTGCCAGCAGCTTAAGGTCTGGGCAGGAGACCCAGTACTTC.

The chain uses TRBV27 and TRBJ2-6; D gene uncertain. The CDR3 contains 13 residues. Germline loops: CDR1 MNHEY, CDR2 SMNVEV (reference sequence). The V gene lost 5 bases and the J gene lost 5 bases, with 7 bases spanning the gap. CDR3 sequence reads: CASSLSRANVLTF. In nucleotides, the CDR3 is TGTGCCAGCAGTCTGAGTAGGGCCAACGTCCTGACTTTC. The whole variable domain, remainder taken from reference TRBV27 and TRBJ2-6, is EAQVTQNPRYLITVTGKKLTVTCSQNMNHEYMSWYRQDPGLGLRQIYYSMNVEVTDKGDVPEGYKVSRKEKRNFPLILESPSPNQTSLYFCASSLSRANVLTFGAGSRLTVL.

The J gene is TRBJ2-7, the V gene TRBV6-1; perhaps TRBD1 as D (5 bases). The CDR3 has 15 residues. Trimming removed 0 bases at V and 3 bases at J, with 12 bases between. Germline V gene data show CDR1 as MNHNS and CDR2 as SASEGT. This CDR3 is CASSEAGQGFYEQYV. The CDR3 DNA is TGTGCCAGCAGTGAAGCAGGGCAGGGTTTCTACGAGCAGTACGTC.

The V gene is TRBV10-1, the J gene TRBJ2-7; 13 bases are a match to TRBD2. The CDR3 length is 13 residues. The germline gives CDR1 WNHNN, CDR2 SYGVQD (reference sequence). After removal of 8 bases from V and 5 bases from J, the junction contained 3 bases not matched to a gene. This chain's CDR3 is CASCGLAGDEQYV. The CDR3 DNA is TGCGCCAGCTGCGGACTAGCGGGAGACGAGCAGTACGTC.

The chain joins TRBV9 to TRBJ2-5; 9 positions match TRBD1. The germline V gene encodes CDR1 SGDLS and CDR2 YYNGEE. V shed 0 bases, J shed 0 bases, and the junction held 6 bases outside the gene matches. The CDR3 sequence is 17 residues long. The CDR3 reads CASSVAWGDRDQETQYF. In DNA form, the CDR3 reads TGTGCCAGCAGCGTAGCTTGGGGGGACAGGGACCAAGAGACCCAGTACTTC.

This rearrangement joins TRBV19 to TRBJ2-1; 12 bases fit TRBD2. CDR1 is LNHDA and CDR2 is SQIVND in the germline V gene (reference sequence). CDR3 length: 15 residues. V gave up 10 bases and J gave up 3 bases; unmatched junction bases: 7. CDR3 sequence: CATTTSGGHYNEQFF. In nucleotides, the CDR3 is TGTGCCACAACGACTAGCGGGGGCCACTACAATGAGCAGTTCTTC.

The rearrangement joins TRBV11-2 to TRBJ1-2, with 9 bases fitting TRBD1. Germline trimming cut 5 bases from V and 8 bases from J; bases unmatched to any gene: 18. This CDR3 contains 17 residues. CDR1 and CDR2 (germline): SGHAT, FQNNGV. The CDR3, as DNA: TGTGCCAGCAGCCCGGGGACAGGGCGATCCCCCTCTCGAGGCTACACCTTC. The encoded protein is CASSPGTGRSPSRGYTF.

The chain is built from TRBV3-1 (or the pseudogene TRBV3-2) and TRBJ2-5, with 12 bases aligning to TRBD2. This CDR3 region has 17 residues. Germline CDR1 and CDR2: LGHDT and YNNKEL (reference sequence). Trimming at V came to 0 bases and at J to 6 bases, leaving 8 bases not matched to a gene. The CDR3 protein is CASSQDLASGGAQTQYF. The CDR3 nucleotides are TGTGCCAGCAGCCAAGATTTGGCTAGCGGGGGGGCACAGACCCAGTACTTC.

The chain has TRBV18 and TRBJ1-1, with D hard to call. The CDR3 has 13 residues. Trimming pared 3 bases from V and 0 bases from J, leaving 5 bases between. Germline CDR1 is KGHSH and CDR2 is LQKENI. CDR3 loop: CASSPELNTEAFF. The CDR3 DNA is TGTGCCAGCTCACCGGAGTTGAACACTGAAGCTTTCTTT. Combining the CDR3 with reference TRBV18 and TRBJ1-1 gives the whole variable domain NAGVMQNPRHLVRRRGQEARLRCSPMKGHSHVYWYRQLPEEGLKFMVYLQKENIIDESGMPKERFSAEFPKEGPSILRIQQVVRGDSAAYFCASSPELNTEAFFGQGTRLTVV.

The chain links TRBV28 to TRBJ1-2; maybe TRBD1 (5 bases). Germline-derived CDR1 and CDR2 are MDHEN and SYDVKM. The CDR3 is 16 residues long. The V and J ends lost 8 bases and 0 bases respectively, with 19 bases between them. CDR3 DNA sequence: TGTGCCAGCGGGACTTCCGGGCCAAGCCCTAACTATGGCTACACCTTC. It specifies CASGTSGPSPNYGYTF.

The chain couples TRBV7-3 to TRBJ2-5; 10 bases align to TRBD1. This CDR3 is built from 16 residues. V lost 1 base, J lost 3 bases, and 5 bases stayed unmatched. Germline CDR1 reads SGHTA; CDR2 reads FQGTGA. CDR3: CASSLNGGTGEETQYF. The CDR3 DNA is TGTGCCAGCAGCTTAAATGGGGGGACAGGGGAAGAGACCCAGTACTTC.

The J gene is TRBJ2-3, the V gene TRBV11-3; 7 bases map to TRBD1. This CDR3 is 14 amino acids long. The V gene's germline CDR1 is SGHNT and CDR2 YENEEA. V gave up 6 bases and J gave up 6 bases; unmatched junction bases: 9. CDR3 protein: CASSPDRWSDTQYF. Here the CDR3 DNA reads TGTGCCAGCAGTCCGGACAGGTGGTCGGATACGCAGTATTTT.

V usage is TRBV5-1 and J usage is TRBJ2-5; 10 bases line up with TRBD2. The CDR3 is 16 residues long. The V gene end was trimmed by 0 bases and the J gene end by 2 bases; junction bases not matched to a gene: 4. Looked up from germline, CDR1 is SGHRS and CDR2 is YFSETQ. In DNA form, the CDR3 reads TGCGCCAGCAGCTTGGTAGTTAGCGGGGGGCAAGAGACCCAGTACTTC. Translated, it gives CASSLVVSGGQETQYF.